The rows below give T cell receptor beta chains drawn from one sample of a study of blood T cell repertoires in COVID-19. Repertoires were generated with immunoSEQ multiplex PCR, while TCRdb's copy carries only in-frame clones and drops some. The table lists over 150,000 clones, around 83% of them singletons. The sequencing sample was made of peripheral blood. Source of these receptors: a human donor in a cohort sampled during active COVID-19. Both conserved end residues are trimmed from each CDR3. D genes are given only for firm matches.

V	J	D	CDR3
TRBV18	TRBJ1-5	NA	ASSPQPHGSNQPQH
TRBV29-1	TRBJ2-7	NA	SVDLRQGIPYEQY
TRBV11-2	TRBJ2-7	NA	ASSLVRGGISEQY
TRBV28	TRBJ2-4	NA	ASSSRASLAKNIQY
TRBV5-1	TRBJ1-6	NA	ASRAEYNSPLH
TRBV10-3	TRBJ2-3	NA	AISEGGSTDTQY
TRBV5-1	TRBJ2-5	NA	ASSLDRGFGQTQY
TRBV11-2	TRBJ2-1	NA	ASSLLSTVYNEQF
TRBV6-5	TRBJ2-5	TRBD1	ASTQGEETQY
TRBV25-1	TRBJ2-2	NA	ASSDSGRENTGELF
TRBV19	TRBJ2-7	NA	ASSTRGSSYEQY
TRBV28	TRBJ1-5	TRBD1	ASTSGLGTGYYSNQPQH
TRBV13	TRBJ1-3	NA	ASSLLRVNSGNTIY
TRBV15	TRBJ1-5	TRBD1	ATRSRTGRGNQPQH
TRBV30	TRBJ1-5	TRBD1	AWSGTGYQPQH
TRBV4-1	TRBJ2-7	TRBD2	ASSQDDSGSSYEQY
TRBV18	TRBJ2-3	TRBD1	ASSLTGGATDTQY
TRBV6-1	TRBJ2-7	NA	ASSELRSGVYEQY
TRBV18	TRBJ1-6	TRBD1	ASSNDRGVNSPLH
TRBV11-2	TRBJ2-7	NA	ASSRRQGHYEQY
TRBV7-9	TRBJ1-6	NA	ASRSRTANSPLH
TRBV27	TRBJ2-1	NA	ASSLYSWAPNEQF
TRBV7-2	TRBJ2-1	TRBD2	ASSLEGLASNEQF
TRBV28	TRBJ1-1	NA	ASSVLGTEAF
TRBV29-1	TRBJ1-5	NA	SVKTVGNQPQH
TRBV7-9	TRBJ2-3	NA	ASSQSGGRSTDTQY
TRBV4-1	TRBJ2-5	TRBD1	ASSRDRGVLETQY
TRBV11-2	TRBJ2-7	NA	ASSPTGTYEQY
TRBV6-4	TRBJ2-7	TRBD2	ASSDGVAGSYRYEQY
TRBV4-2	TRBJ2-7	NA	ASSQVPAASYEQY
TRBV7-8	TRBJ2-7	TRBD1	ASSRQGGTYEQY
TRBV19	TRBJ1-5	TRBD1	ASSSRGRTNQPQH
TRBV28	TRBJ1-3	NA	ASGQGSGNTIY
TRBV9	TRBJ1-2	NA	ASSPPTLVRDGYT
TRBV25-1	TRBJ1-6	NA	ASSESASEDSPLH
TRBV6-5	TRBJ2-2	NA	ASNNRVGELF
TRBV27	TRBJ2-3	TRBD2	ASSSPLAGGTDTQY
TRBV7-8	TRBJ1-1	TRBD1	ASSKFRTGGMNTEAF
TRBV4-1	TRBJ2-7	TRBD1	ASSHPGQSIYEQY
TRBV7-8	TRBJ2-5	NA	ASGRQVPTKEAQY
TRBV4-1	TRBJ2-7	TRBD2	ASSQAKTSGRGPYEQY
TRBV19	TRBJ1-1	NA	ASSLLPGRTEAF
TRBV28	TRBJ1-4	NA	ASSLRVGQATNEKLF
TRBV5-4	TRBJ2-1	TRBD2	ASSLITGGPKNEQF
TRBV28	TRBJ1-2	NA	ASSSQGPHYGYT
TRBV5-1	TRBJ2-1	NA	ASSLSRDNEQF
TRBV28	TRBJ2-7	TRBD1	AGRAQGSRYEQY
TRBV10-1	TRBJ2-3	NA	ASSPEEDTQY
TRBV5-4	TRBJ2-7	NA	ASSLAGARSYEQY
TRBV3-1/TRBV3-2	TRBJ2-3	TRBD2	ASSLRLASTDTQY
TRBV11-2	TRBJ2-2	TRBD2	ASSLEVQREAGELF